One sample yielded the 23 T cell receptor beta chains listed below, sequenced in a study of long-term antiretroviral therapy in people with HIV. The libraries were made with immunoSEQ v3.0 at survey level. TCRdb's table, derived via immunoSEQ multiplex PCR, lists solely in-frame clones and lacks some. The data contain about 36,000 clones, roughly 87% of them seen just once; the ten biggest clones take up 6% to 7%. Source: unsorted PBMCs, taken 0.6 years after starting antiretroviral therapy. These TCRs come from a man between 18 and 29 years old with HIV.

The gene calls are TRBV7-8 and TRBJ1-4; tentative D call: TRBD1 (5 bases). In germline, CDR1 is SGHVS, CDR2 FQNEAQ. V was trimmed by 10 bases and J by 5 bases, leaving 14 bases between them. CDR3 length equals 13 residues. CDR3 amino acids: CAIPKGPNEKLFF. Here the CDR3 DNA reads TGTGCCATCCCTAAGGGGCCGAATGAAAAACTGTTTTTT.

This chain links TRBV5-8 with TRBJ2-7; 7 bases match TRBD2. Trimming at V came to 1 base and at J to 3 bases, leaving 7 bases not matched to a gene. CDR1 is SGHTS, CDR2 YDEGEE, per germline. CDR3 size: 15 residues. The CDR3 sequence is CASSLLRASGYEQYF. The CDR3, as DNA: TGTGCCAGCAGCTTGCTTCGGGCTAGCGGCTACGAGCAGTACTTC.

The chain recombines TRBV6-1 with TRBJ2-3; D is possibly TRBD2 (6 bases). Germline values: CDR1 MNHNS, CDR2 SASEGT. Trimming took 1 base from V and 2 from J, leaving 10 bases between them. The CDR3 loop spans 15 amino acids. The CDR3 sequence: CASSEGTGATDTQYF. The DNA for the CDR3 is TGTGCCAGCAGTGAAGGAACGGGAGCCACAGATACGCAGTATTTT.

This clone came up a few times. The CDR3 sequence: CASSTGDTDTQYF. For the CDR3, the DNA is TGCGCCAGCAGCACAGGGGACACAGATACGCAGTATTTT. The rearrangement links TRBV5-1 to TRBJ2-3, with 7 bases fitting TRBD1. This CDR3 spans 13 amino acids. V shed 4 bases, J shed 2 bases, and the junction held 1 base outside the gene matches. Germline V gives CDR1 SGHRS, CDR2 YFSETQ.

This clone occurred a few times. The chain couples TRBV29-1 to TRBJ1-2; no clear D gene. Trimming took 2 bases from V and 2 from J, leaving 6 bases between them. CDR1 is SQVTM and CDR2 is ANQGSEA in the germline V gene. The CDR3 loop spans 12 amino acids. CDR3 protein: CSVEWQNYGYTF. CDR3 sequence (DNA): TGCAGCGTTGAATGGCAGAACTATGGCTACACCTTC. Supplemented by reference TRBV29-1 and TRBJ1-2, the full variable domain reads SAVISQKPSRDICQRGTSLTIQCQVDSQVTMMFWYRQQPGQSLTLIATANQGSEATYESGFVIDKFPISRPNLTFSTLTVSNMSPEDSSIYLCSVEWQNYGYTFGSGTRLTVV.

V usage is TRBV27 and J usage is TRBJ1-2; 7 bases map to TRBD1. The CDR3 is 16 residues long. Germline assignment: CDR1 MNHEY and CDR2 SMNVEV (reference sequence). The V and J ends lost 6 bases and 2 bases, in that order; junction bases with no gene match: 12. CDR3 DNA: TGTGCCAGCAGCTTGACAGGGTCCCCACTAAACTATGGCTACACCTTC. Its protein is CASSLTGSPLNYGYTF.

This chain connects TRBV6-1 to TRBJ2-5; the D is unclear. CDR1 and CDR2 from the germline V gene are MNHNS and SASEGT. The CDR3 loop spans 15 amino acids. V dropped 5 bases and J dropped 5 bases, with 18 bases sitting between them. For the CDR3, the DNA is TGTGCCAGCAGTTTCGGACCTTCATCCGGGGAGACCCAGTACTTC. It translates to CASSFGPSSGETQYF.

The chain couples TRBV9 to TRBJ2-1; 7 positions match TRBD1. The germline V gene has CDR1 SGDLS and CDR2 YYNGEE. The CDR3 spans 15 residues. V gave up 3 bases and J gave up 0 bases; unmatched junction bases: 3. As DNA, the CDR3 is TGTGCCAGCAGCGCCGACAGGGCCTCCTACAATGAGCAGTTCTTC. It yields the protein CASSADRASYNEQFF.

This clone was observed a few times. The chain links TRBV19 to TRBJ1-5; D is undetermined. There are 16 residues in the CDR3. V lost 2 bases, J lost 1 base, and 12 bases lay in between. CDR1 is LNHDA, CDR2 SQIVND, per germline (reference sequence). The CDR3 is CASSIFRGSSNQPQHF. In DNA, the CDR3 is TGTGCCAGTAGTATATTTCGGGGTTCAAGCAATCAGCCCCAGCATTTT.

The rearrangement uses TRBV19 and TRBJ1-1, with a tentative D call TRBD1 (5 bases). Germline loops: CDR1 LNHDA, CDR2 SQIVND (reference sequence). The CDR3 runs 10 residues. With 10 bases removed from V and 8 bases from J, the gap between germline ends came to 11 bases. CDR3 amino acids: CAKTGEEAFF. The DNA of the CDR3 is TGTGCCAAAACAGGCGAAGAAGCTTTCTTT.

V gene TRBV5-1 combines with J gene TRBJ2-7; 11 bases line up with TRBD2. V lost 4 bases to trimming and J lost 3 bases; unmatched junction nucleotides: 6. Germline CDR1 is SGHRS and CDR2 is YFSETQ. This CDR3 is 15 amino acids long. The CDR3 nucleotides read TGCGCCAGCAGCCTAACCGGGACTAGCGGCTACGAGCAGTACTTC. This encodes CASSLTGTSGYEQYF.

A word on this clone: A read error may produce the germline difference seen at one junction end. V gene TRBV7-7 combines with J gene TRBJ2-5, with TRBD2 matching over 9 bases. The CDR3 extends over 15 amino acids. The V gene's germline CDR1 is SSHAT and CDR2 FNYEAQ (reference sequence). Here the CDR3 reads CASSLAGGRGETQYF. CDR3 in DNA: TGTGCTAGCAGCTTAGCCGGCGGGAGGGGGGAGACCCAGTACTTC.

This sequence joins TRBV5-1 and TRBJ1-2, with D uncertain. V lost 4 bases, J lost 1 base, and 8 bases lay in between. The CDR3 has 13 amino acids. Per the germline V gene, CDR1 is SGHRS and CDR2 is YFSETQ. The CDR3 loop reads CASSGGVNYGYTF. The DNA of the CDR3 is TGCGCCAGCAGCGGAGGAGTTAACTATGGCTACACCTTC.

This chain links TRBV7-2 with TRBJ1-1; D not resolved. Germline assignment: CDR1 SGHTA and CDR2 FQGNSA. V lost 1 base to trimming and J lost 3 bases, with 9 bases between them. CDR3 length: 14 residues. CDR3 coding DNA: TGTGCCAGCAGCTTAGAGGCAATATACACTGAAGCTTTCTTT. Protein product: CASSLEAIYTEAFF.

This clone was recorded only once. The CDR3 sequence: CSVELGTGVYEQYF. Written as DNA, the CDR3 is TGCAGCGTTGAGCTTGGGACAGGGGTGTACGAGCAGTACTTC. The V and J genes are TRBV29-1 and TRBJ2-7; 10 nucleotides agree with TRBD1. Losses at the gene ends were 3 bases for V and 4 bases for J; bases not matched to a gene: 6. The CDR3 runs 14 residues. Germline V CDR1 and CDR2: SQVTM, ANQGSEA.

The chain recombines TRBV7-9 with TRBJ2-5; 9 positions match TRBD2. The CDR3 consists of 16 residues. J lost 5 bases, V lost 0 bases, and 7 bases had no gene match. Germline values: CDR1 SEHNR, CDR2 FQNEAQ (reference sequence). Here the CDR3 reads CASSLALAGVGETQYF. CDR3 DNA sequence: TGTGCCAGCAGCTTAGCCTTAGCGGGAGTCGGTGAGACCCAGTACTTC.

The rearrangement joins TRBV19 to TRBJ2-3; D is unresolved. Trimming took off 2 bases at V and 4 bases at J, with 10 bases between the two ends. The CDR3 length is 14 residues. CDR1 and CDR2 (germline): LNHDA, SQIVND (reference sequence). The CDR3 DNA is TGTGCCAGTAGTATATCGTTGGCGGCAGATACGCAGTATTTT. It codes for CASSISLAADTQYF.

This clone was seen only once. This chain joins TRBV7-2 and TRBJ2-4, with TRBD2 matching over 8 bases. The CDR3 runs 14 residues. V was pared by 6 bases and J by 4 bases, with 5 bases of the junction left unmatched. Germline V lookup: CDR1 SGHTA, CDR2 FQGNSA. CDR3 residues: CASSPGLEKNIQYF. In nucleotides, the CDR3 is TGTGCCAGCAGTCCGGGACTAGAAAAAAACATTCAGTACTTC.

This CDR3 is CASRRNGTPSYEQYF. The CDR3 coding sequence is TGTGCCAGCAGACGAAACGGGACACCCTCCTACGAGCAGTACTTC. The chain recombines TRBV6-5 with TRBJ2-7, with D possibly TRBD1 on 6 matching bases. The CDR3 is 15 amino acids. V was clipped by 6 bases and J by 0 bases, with 15 bases between them. CDR1 is MNHEY, CDR2 SVGAGI, per germline.

This clone was counted a few times. The chain carries TRBV5-1 and TRBJ2-2; 10 bases align to TRBD2. V trimming: 3 bases; J trimming: 2 bases; junction bases outside the gene matches: 4. Germline CDR1 reads SGHRS; CDR2 reads YFSETQ. CDR3 length: 16 amino acids. CDR3 amino acids: CASSSGLALNTGELFF. CDR3 coding DNA: TGCGCCAGCAGCTCGGGACTAGCGTTAAACACCGGGGAGCTGTTTTTT.

A few counts support this clone. The chain combines TRBV2 with TRBJ2-7; a possible D gene is TRBD1 (6 bases). Per the germline V gene, CDR1 is SNHLY and CDR2 is FYNNEI. The length of the CDR3 is 12 residues. V was cut by 5 bases and J by 3 bases, with 8 bases left in between. The DNA for the CDR3 is TGTGCCAGCAGTAAGGACAGCTACGAGCAGTACTTC. It yields the protein CASSKDSYEQYF.

The chain uses TRBV5-4 and TRBJ1-2; tentatively, D is TRBD1 (5 bases). CDR1 is SGHNT and CDR2 is YYREEE in the germline V gene (reference sequence). The CDR3 is 14 residues long. Trimming removed 0 bases from V and 6 bases from J, with 12 bases in between. CDR3 loop: CASSLAGARNGYTF. Written as DNA, the CDR3 is TGTGCCAGCAGCTTGGCTGGGGCTAGAAATGGCTACACCTTC.

This clone was counted once. The chain employs TRBV5-1 and TRBJ2-3; D ambiguous. This CDR3 has 12 residues. Trimming stripped 2 bases from V and 4 bases from J, with 5 bases between. CDR1 and CDR2 (germline): SGHRS, YFSETQ. The CDR3 loop reads CASSFLADTQYF. CDR3 DNA: TGCGCCAGCAGCTTCCTGGCAGATACGCAGTATTTT.